This TCR beta chain comes out of a study of regulatory T cells in long-lasting Graves disease. This CDR3 spans 14 amino acids. V was clipped by 2 bases and J by 8 bases; unmatched bases: 5. From germline, CDR1 is MDHEN and CDR2 SYDVKM. Researchers made TCR beta libraries by using iRepertoire HTBI primers and running Arm-PCR on CDR3 regions. One entry per CDR3 protein, called by TCRdb with MiXCR from the multiplex PCR reads. The sample lists about 470,000 distinct CDR3 sequences; around a fifth were seen once. Time point described: persistent/refractory GD, antithyroid drugs over 5 years with positive TRAb. After RNA was extracted from PBMCs, the TCR library was made from it. This clonotype was counted many times.

The clonotype comes from a female donor with Graves disease. The sequences come from peripheral blood mononuclear cells (PBMCs), collected when the disease was refractory, from a patient treated with antithyroid drugs. The chain has TRBV28 and TRBJ1-2, with 10 positions matching TRBD1. CDR3 nucleotides: TGTGCCAGCAGTTTAGGAGGACAGGGGGGAGGCTACACCTTC. This sequence encodes CASSLGGQGGGYTF.